This T cell receptor (beta chain) was sequenced during a study of T-cell reconstitution after alpha-beta-depleted transplantation in children. This clonotype was recorded at least ten times. V was clipped by 4 bases and J by 3 bases, with 16 bases between them. The CDR3 extends over 15 amino acids. Germline values: CDR1 SEHNR, CDR2 FQNEAQ (reference sequence). TCRbeta library construction was performed incorporating unique molecular identifiers. TCRdb re-called the PCR reads with MiXCR, one entry per CDR3 protein. The sample has over 150,000 distinct CDR3 sequences, approximately 6.9% seen once. The chain joins TRBV7-9 to TRBJ2-7; tentative D call: TRBD1 (7 bases). The clonotype was recovered from a boy aged 2 to 10 with acute lymphoblastic leukemia, due to receive a stem cell transplant. Sample: PBMCs, taken before TCRalphabeta/CD19-depleted stem cell transplant. As DNA, the CDR3 is TGTGCCAGCAGCTCCGCCGCAGGGGGGTTCTACGAGCAGTACTTC. Protein: CASSSAAGGFYEQYF.